Below are 29 T cell receptor beta chains sequenced from a single sample in a study of blood T cell repertoires in COVID-19. The data were produced by immunoSEQ multiplex PCR, yet TCRdb's version contains in-frame clones alone and is incomplete. The data show under 200,000 clones, more than 80% seen once. The sample taken for sequencing was PBMCs or T cells enriched from blood (not recorded which). These TCRs come from a woman aged 18 to 35 who had recovered from COVID-19.

The chain combines TRBV3-1 (or the pseudogene TRBV3-2) with TRBJ1-4; D call uncertain. V dropped 5 bases and J dropped 2 bases, with 18 bases sitting between them. Germline CDR1 reads LGHDT; CDR2 reads YNNKEL (reference sequence). There are 17 residues in the CDR3. The CDR3 region has the DNA TGTGCCAGCAGCTCTCTGGTGGCCGCCAAGACTAATGAAAAACTGTTTTTT. Translating gives CASSSLVAAKTNEKLFF.

The chain has TRBV5-6 and TRBJ2-3; a weak D match, TRBD2 (6 bases). The CDR3 contains 13 residues. V dropped 8 bases and J dropped 2 bases, with 12 bases sitting between them. Germline CDR1 is SGHDT and CDR2 is YYEEEE. In DNA form, the CDR3 reads TGTGCCAGTTGGGACTCTTCCACAGATACGCAGTATTTT. Its protein product is CASWDSSTDTQYF.

V is TRBV5-1 and J is TRBJ1-2; D is perhaps TRBD1 (5 bases). Germline assignment: CDR1 SGHRS and CDR2 YFSETQ. The CDR3 covers 13 residues. V shed 0 bases and J shed 4 bases, with 7 bases lying between them. CDR3 residues: CASSLEGIYGYTF. The DNA of the CDR3 is TGCGCCAGCAGCTTGGAGGGGATCTATGGCTACACCTTC.

This clone appeared a single time. The chain recombines TRBV12-5 with TRBJ2-2; TRBD1 aligns across 8 bases. Germline lookup yields CDR1 LGHNT and CDR2 FRNRAP. This CDR3 is 16 amino acids long. Trimming at V came to 1 base and at J to 4 bases, leaving 5 bases not matched to a gene. CDR3 protein: CASGLAAGGRTGELFF. CDR3 DNA sequence: TGTGCTAGTGGTTTGGCGGCAGGGGGCCGCACCGGGGAGCTGTTTTTT. Looking up the rest from reference TRBV12-5 and TRBJ2-2 gives the full variable domain: DARVTQTPRHKVTEMGQEVTMRCQPILGHNTVFWYRQTMMQGLELLAYFRNRAPLDDSGMPKDRFSAEMPDATLATLKIQPSEPRDSAVYFCASGLAAGGRTGELFFGEGSRLTVL.

The V and J genes are TRBV30 and TRBJ2-5; D remains ambiguous. With 0 bases removed from V and 7 bases from J, the gap between germline ends came to 6 bases. Germline V gene data show CDR1 as GTSNPN and CDR2 as SVGIG (reference sequence). The CDR3 has 11 residues. The CDR3, as DNA: TGTGCCTGGAGTGTACTTGTGACCCAGTACTTC. It yields the protein CAWSVLVTQYF.

The chain joins TRBV7-9 to TRBJ1-2; D is ambiguous. V was cut by 1 base and J by 3 bases, with 6 bases left in between. The CDR3 has 13 residues. Germline V gene sequence: CDR1 SEHNR, CDR2 FQNEAQ (reference sequence). This CDR3 is CASSLGQDYGYTF. CDR3 sequence (DNA): TGTGCCAGCAGCTTAGGGCAAGACTATGGCTACACCTTC. The whole variable domain, filled in from reference TRBV7-9 and TRBJ1-2, reads DTGVSQNPRHKITKRGQNVTFRCDPISEHNRLYWYRQTLGQGPEFLTYFQNEAQLEKSRLLSDRFSAERPKGSFSTLEIQRTEQGDSAMYLCASSLGQDYGYTFGSGTRLTVV.

This chain uses TRBV4-1 with TRBJ1-5; TRBD1 agrees at 7 bases. This CDR3 contains 17 residues. Germline CDR1 is MGHRA and CDR2 is YSYEKL. V trimming: 1 base; J trimming: 5 bases; junction bases outside the gene matches: 11. DNA for the CDR3: TGCGCCAGCAGCCAAGGGGGGGAAGACAGGGCATATCAGCCCCAGCATTTT. Protein: CASSQGGEDRAYQPQHF.

The gene calls are TRBV3-1 (or the pseudogene TRBV3-2) and TRBJ2-3; tentatively, D is TRBD2 (6 bases). Germline values: CDR1 LGHDT, CDR2 YNNKEL (reference sequence). Between the trimmed V and J ends, which lost 1 base and 7 bases, there was a span of 15 bases. This CDR3 has 15 residues. Written as DNA, the CDR3 is TGTGCCAGCAGCCAAGGAGGAGGGCCTGCCAATACGCAGTATTTT. Translating it yields CASSQGGGPANTQYF.

V gene TRBV28 combines with J gene TRBJ2-7; 9 positions agree with TRBD2. Germline CDR1 reads MDHEN; CDR2 reads SYDVKM. This CDR3 contains 15 residues. V dropped 5 bases and J dropped 7; count of bases not matched to a gene: 12. The CDR3 region has the DNA TGTGCCAGCAGTCCTTCTAGCGGGGTGTCACGGGAGCAGTACTTC. It encodes CASSPSSGVSREQYF.

Written as DNA, the CDR3 is TGTGCCAGCAGCGACAGGGACAGGGGGAACTACAATGAGCAGTTCTTC. This translates into CASSDRDRGNYNEQFF. The chain joins TRBV9 to TRBJ2-1, with 11 bases aligning to TRBD1. With V trimmed by 3 bases and J by 3 bases, 5 bases remained unmatched. The CDR3 loop spans 16 amino acids. Germline V gene sequence: CDR1 SGDLS, CDR2 YYNGEE.

The V call is TRBV5-4, the J call TRBJ1-1, with a weak D call TRBD1 (6 bases). Per germline, CDR1 SGHNT and CDR2 YYREEE (reference sequence). The CDR3 totals 15 residues. V was pared by 1 base and J by 0 bases, with 10 bases between. The CDR3 coding sequence is TGTGCCAGCAGCTTGCCCACAGGGATGAACACTGAAGCTTTCTTT. Translation: CASSLPTGMNTEAFF. Supplemented by reference TRBV5-4 and TRBJ1-1, the full variable domain reads ETGVTQSPTHLIKTRGQQVTLRCSSQSGHNTVSWYQQALGQGPQFIFQYYREEENGRGNFPPRFSGLQFPNYSSELNVNALELDDSALYLCASSLPTGMNTEAFFGQGTRLTVV.

The CDR3 DNA reads TGTGCCATCCCACGACAGGATGATACAGGCTACACCTTC. Protein: CAIPRQDDTGYTF. This rearrangement joins TRBV19 to TRBJ1-2; TRBD1 might be the D (6 bases). This CDR3 contains 13 residues. Trimming removed 10 bases from V and 8 bases from J, with 20 bases in between. Looked up from germline, CDR1 is LNHDA and CDR2 is SQIVND (reference sequence).

This clone appeared a few times. The rearrangement uses TRBV19 and TRBJ2-5, with TRBD1 matching over 8 bases. CDR3 length: 16 amino acids. Germline lookup yields CDR1 LNHDA and CDR2 SQIVND (reference sequence). J gave up 2 bases and V 1 base, and 6 bases lay outside the gene matches. The DNA for the CDR3 is TGTGCCAGTAGTATAGGACAGGGGCGATATCAAGAGACCCAGTACTTC. Its translation is CASSIGQGRYQETQYF.

V is TRBV6-4 and J is TRBJ2-2; 9 positions agree with TRBD2. The CDR3 covers 14 residues. Germline CDR1 and CDR2: MRHNA and SNTAGT. V lost 3 bases, J lost 6 bases, and 2 bases stayed unmatched. This CDR3 is CASSEGTSPGELFF. Written as DNA, the CDR3 is TGTGCCAGCAGTGAAGGGACTAGCCCCGGGGAGCTGTTTTTT.

The rearrangement uses TRBV29-1 and TRBJ2-7; TRBD1 matches 7 bases. The CDR3 spans 14 residues. Germline CDR1 SQVTM, CDR2 ANQGSEA. Trimming took 2 bases from V and 2 from J; bases not matched to a gene: 6. CDR3 DNA sequence: TGCAGCGTTGAATCAACAGGGGAAACCTACGAGCAGTACTTC. It yields the protein CSVESTGETYEQYF.

The genes are TRBV24-1 and TRBJ1-1, with D perhaps TRBD1 (5 bases). Trimming left V 5 bases short and J 3 bases short, with 9 bases between. Germline CDR1 and CDR2: KGHDR and SFDVKD. This CDR3 is 13 amino acids long. CDR3 bases: TGTGCCACCAGTGCCAGGGAGGACACTGAAGCTTTCTTT. Translated: CATSAREDTEAFF.

The gene calls are TRBV18 and TRBJ1-6; TRBD1 aligns across 7 bases. Germline lookup yields CDR1 KGHSH and CDR2 LQKENI. The CDR3 consists of 17 residues. V gave up 3 bases and J gave up 1 base; unmatched junction bases: 6. DNA of the CDR3: TGTGCCAGCTCACCTACGACAGGGATATCCTATAATTCACCCCTCCACTTT. Protein product: CASSPTTGISYNSPLHF.

V is TRBV24-1 and J is TRBJ1-1; D is uncertain. Trimming left V 4 bases short and J 5 bases short, with 10 bases between. The CDR3 is 13 residues long. Looked up from germline, CDR1 is KGHDR and CDR2 is SFDVKD. The CDR3 nucleotides are TGTGCCACCAGTGAGGAGGGATGGACTGAAGCTTTCTTT. This codes for CATSEEGWTEAFF.

V is TRBV28 and J is TRBJ1-6; D is unclear. V dropped 5 bases and J dropped 2 bases, with 13 bases sitting between them. The CDR3 spans 16 residues. In germline, CDR1 is MDHEN, CDR2 SYDVKM. CDR3 DNA sequence: TGTGCCAGCAGTGACATTACGTTAACCTATAATTCACCCCTCCACTTT. Translated, it gives CASSDITLTYNSPLHF.

The chain combines TRBV5-5 with TRBJ1-5; D possibly corresponds to TRBD1 (5 bases). Germline V gives CDR1 SGHKS, CDR2 YYEKEE (reference sequence). The CDR3 extends over 16 amino acids. V was trimmed by 0 bases and J by 3 bases, leaving 13 bases between them. For the CDR3, the DNA is TGTGCCAGCAGCTTGGAGGACGGGGGGAACAATCAGCCCCAGCATTTT. Amino acid sequence: CASSLEDGGNNQPQHF.

The rearrangement uses TRBV6-4 and TRBJ2-2; 7 nucleotides line up with TRBD1. Germline V gene lookup returns CDR1 MRHNA and CDR2 SNTAGT. Trimming at V came to 5 bases and at J to 4 bases, leaving 4 bases not matched to a gene. CDR3 length equals 14 residues. The CDR3 sequence is CASSRDSLTGELFF. The CDR3 region has the DNA TGTGCCAGCAGTCGGGACAGCCTCACCGGGGAGCTGTTTTTT.

This sequence joins TRBV9 and TRBJ1-2; TRBD1 matches 7 bases. Germline lookup yields CDR1 SGDLS and CDR2 YYNGEE. The CDR3 has 16 residues. V lost 4 bases, J lost 6 bases, and 15 bases stayed unmatched. The CDR3 DNA is TGTGCCAGCAGCCCCGTTCACACCAGGGGGTCGGATGGCTACACCTTC. Encoded protein: CASSPVHTRGSDGYTF.

The DNA for the CDR3 is TGCGCCAGCAGTAACCGCGACAGGGGGCTCACTGAAGCTTTCTTT. Translated: CASSNRDRGLTEAFF. The V call is TRBV10-2, the J call TRBJ1-1; 10 bases align to TRBD1. The J segment lost 4 bases and the V segment lost 5 bases, leaving 7 bases of the junction unmatched. Germline assignment: CDR1 WSHSY and CDR2 SAAADI. The CDR3 sequence is 15 residues long.

The chain combines TRBV5-4 with TRBJ2-5; possible D gene TRBD2, 6 bases. CDR3 size: 15 residues. Germline V CDR1 and CDR2: SGHNT, YYREEE (reference sequence). The V end lost 4 bases, the J end lost 0 bases, and 13 bases lay between the germline ends. The CDR3 protein is CASSPVRDYQETQYF. The DNA of the CDR3 is TGTGCCAGCAGCCCGGTTCGGGACTACCAAGAGACCCAGTACTTC.

V usage is TRBV27 and J usage is TRBJ2-1; possible D gene TRBD1, 6 bases. This CDR3 is built from 17 residues. Trimming shortened V by 0 bases and J by 4 bases, and 16 bases separated the two germline ends. Germline CDR1 MNHEY, CDR2 SMNVEV (reference sequence). The CDR3 region has the DNA TGTGCCAGCAGTTTATCCCTGACAGGACTCAATTACAATGAGCAGTTCTTC. This encodes CASSLSLTGLNYNEQFF.

The V gene is TRBV7-2, the J gene TRBJ2-7, with 7 bases fitting TRBD2. V shed 5 bases and J 6 bases; nucleotides not matched to a gene: 10. The CDR3 sequence is 14 residues long. Germline loops: CDR1 SGHTA, CDR2 FQGNSA. CDR3: CASSPRLATGEQYF. CDR3 nucleotide sequence: TGTGCCAGCAGCCCCAGACTAGCCACGGGCGAGCAGTACTTC.

This rearrangement joins TRBV19 to TRBJ1-5; TRBD1 matches at 8 bases. CDR1 is LNHDA, CDR2 SQIVND, per germline (reference sequence). The J segment lost 6 bases and the V segment lost 3 bases, leaving 16 bases of the junction unmatched. The CDR3 contains 18 residues. The CDR3 reads CASSMGRTGTPGGQPQHF. The DNA for the CDR3 is TGTGCCAGTAGTATGGGGAGGACAGGGACCCCCGGGGGTCAGCCCCAGCATTTT.

J is TRBJ1-2 and V is TRBV4-1; 7 nucleotides align to TRBD1. CDR3 length: 15 amino acids. The junction had 4 bases not matched to a gene; V was cut back by 1 base and J by 2 bases. Germline CDR1 and CDR2: MGHRA and YSYEKL. This CDR3 reads CASSQGGRGNYGYTF. In DNA form, the CDR3 reads TGCGCCAGCAGCCAAGGTGGCAGGGGGAACTATGGCTACACCTTC.

The chain recombines TRBV21-1 with TRBJ1-2; the D call in the table, TRBD1, was not verified against the DNA. TRBV21-1 represents a pseudogene. The CDR3 length is 15 residues. In nucleotides, the CDR3 is TGTGCCAGCAGCCCTCGGGACAGTACTAACTATGGCTACACCTTC. The encoded protein is CASSPRDSTNYGYTF.